The entry below gives a single T cell receptor (beta chain) sequence along with its context. Original processing methods: Amplification of reference gene primers was used by the study to estimate nucleated cell counts. TCRdb's table, derived via immunoSEQ multiplex PCR, lists solely in-frame clones and lacks some. The V and J calls and clone size are taken from that table; D and trimming were inferred from the DNA. The repertoire consists of 72,000 or so clones, with 80% to 85% occurring once and the leading ten covering around 9.2%. This CDR3 has 16 amino acids. Trimming removed 2 bases from V and 0 bases from J; junction bases left unmatched: 1. Germline lookup yields CDR1 SEHNR and CDR2 FQNEAQ (reference sequence). These data belong to a study of blood T cell repertoires in COVID-19. About the research overall: From the United States, Italy and Spain came samples of acute and convalescent COVID-19. PBMCs, B-cell-depleted T cells, or T cells were the source of the cDNA or gDNA that made up the material.

This receptor was identified in a human donor in a cohort sampled during active COVID-19. This chain connects TRBV7-9 to TRBJ2-1; 10 bases align to TRBD2. The sequencing input was peripheral blood. The CDR3 is CASSLPSGSSYNEQFF. Written as DNA, the CDR3 is TGTGCCAGCAGCTTACCTAGCGGGAGCTCCTACAATGAGCAGTTCTTC.